The clone carrying this T cell receptor (beta chain) occurred many times. Antigen: not known. The data were obtained in a study of T cells after yellow fever vaccination. Findings of the study overall: Any FACS-sorted repertoire could hold abundant clonotypes that contaminate it from the bulk population. It was a weaker secondary response, yet one that peaked faster, at day 5 versus 15. Most primary-vaccination clones reappeared after the booster (96% CD4, more than 70% CD8).

From the 5' RACE reads, TCRdb called clonotypes with MiXCR, one entry per CDR3 protein. In the table there are some 110,000 distinct CDR3 sequences, around 7.7% of which are singletons. With 0 bases removed from V and 3 bases from J, the gap between germline ends came to 2 bases. This CDR3 is built from 11 residues. Germline values: CDR1 DFQATT, CDR2 SNEGSKA (reference sequence). The rearrangement uses TRBV20-1 and TRBJ1-1; D remains ambiguous. The sequenced sample was CD4+ T cells sorted from PBMCs, obtained 10 days after the first yellow fever vaccination. The TCR comes from a man younger than 35 who received the YFV17D yellow fever vaccine. The CDR3 DNA reads as TGCAGTGCTAGAGATGACACTGAAGCTTTCTTT. It codes for CSARDDTEAFF.